The clone carrying this TCR beta chain was seen ten or more times. The antigen remains undetermined. iRepertoire HTBI primers and Arm-PCR of CDR3 regions built TCR beta libraries. TCRdb analysed the multiplex PCR reads with MiXCR anew, one entry per CDR3 protein. The sample includes 530,000 or so distinct CDR3 sequences, roughly 12% of them seen just once. The CDR3 loop spans 12 amino acids. CDR1 and CDR2 (germline): MNHNS, SASEGT. Trimming shortened V by 6 bases and J by 7 bases, and 12 bases separated the two germline ends. This specimen comes from a study of regulatory T cells in long-lasting Graves disease. Time point given: newly diagnosed GD, antithyroid drugs for less than 3 months. Following extraction of RNA from PBMCs, that RNA was used to make the TCR library. Study-wide points: Less diverse TCR repertoires were seen in persistent Graves' patients than in newly diagnosed ones.

The sample was also linked to a second study, of T cells in Graves' hyperthyroidism and ophthalmopathy. That paper adds: Diagnoses were made from clinical symptoms, serum measures (thyroxine and TRAb), thyroid ultrasound and orbital computed tomography. HTBI primers were used for first-round RT-PCR of the TCR CDR3.

The chain has TRBV6-1 and TRBJ1-1; D is uncertain. Sequencing was performed on peripheral blood mononuclear cells (PBMCs), taken at new diagnosis, from a patient treated with antithyroid drugs. The source is a man aged 30-40 years with Graves disease. Written as DNA, the CDR3 is TGTGCCAGCAGCATTGACGTCAGTGAAGCTTTCTTT. Translation gives CASSIDVSEAFF.